This T cell receptor (beta chain) appears in the sequencing data of a study of blood T cell repertoires in COVID-19. About the study: COVID-19 samples, acute and convalescent, were from the United States, Italy and Spain. Nucleic acid was either cDNA or gDNA, and it came from T cells, B-cell-depleted T cells, or PBMCs.

In the original processing: Amplified reference gene primers provided the basis for estimating nucleated cell counts. The method was immunoSEQ multiplex PCR; TCRdb's version includes in-frame clones alone and lacks a portion of them. That table furnishes V, J and clone size, whereas the DNA furnished D and trimming. Of over 200,000 clones in the sample, over 80% were seen once. CDR3 length equals 15 residues. V gave up 5 bases and J gave up 1 base, with 14 bases separating them. CDR1 is SGHDT, CDR2 YYEEEE, per germline. Patients at the Seattle site were enrolled during active infection and followed longitudinally.

Sequences were obtained from peripheral blood. The origin of this receptor is a young man with COVID-19, enrolled during active disease. V is TRBV5-6 and J is TRBJ2-3, with a possible D match to TRBD2 (6 bases). Written as DNA, the CDR3 is TGTGCCAGCAGGAGGTGGGGGGAGGGCACAGATACGCAGTATTTT. Its translation: CASRRWGEGTDTQYF.